The 11 T cell receptor beta chains below were found in one sample sequenced in a study of patients and donors after allogeneic stem cell transplantation. TCRdb re-called the RT-PCR reads with MiXCR, one entry per CDR3 protein. The top ten clones hold around 35% of a sample with about 200,000 distinct CDR3 sequences, more than 35% of them seen once. The specimen was blood, either unsorted or a sorted T cell fraction (not recorded which). The receptors derive from a human donor who was either an allogeneic HSCT recipient or a stem cell or donor lymphocyte infusion donor (not recorded which). It is not recorded whose cells these are; they may come from a transplant donor.

This rearrangement joins TRBV4-3 to TRBJ1-3; TRBD1 is a possible D gene (6 bases). The V and J ends lost 5 bases and 4 bases respectively, with 12 bases between them. The germline gives CDR1 LGHNA, CDR2 YSLEER. CDR3 length equals 14 residues. The CDR3 sequence: CASSDSGGGNTIYF. In DNA, the CDR3 is TGCGCCAGCAGCGATTCTGGGGGCGGAAACACCATATATTTT.

This clonotype has just one count. This chain uses TRBV4-3 with TRBJ2-1, with D possibly being TRBD2 (6 bases). The CDR3 runs 16 residues. V lost 0 bases and J lost 4, with 13 bases in between. The V gene's germline CDR1 is LGHNA and CDR2 YSLEER. The chain's CDR3 is CASSQDWGGGYNEQFF. The CDR3 DNA reads as TGCGCCAGCAGCCAAGATTGGGGTGGGGGGTACAATGAGCAGTTCTTC.

The chain recombines TRBV9 with TRBJ2-4; 9 nucleotides line up with TRBD1. The CDR3 has 18 residues. Germline V gene sequence: CDR1 SGDLS, CDR2 YYNGEE. The V segment lost 0 bases and the J segment 2 bases; nucleotides outside the gene matches: 9. The CDR3 sequence is CASSVGEGGQGTKNIQYF. The CDR3 nucleotides read TGTGCCAGCAGCGTAGGGGAGGGTGGACAGGGGACCAAAAACATTCAGTACTTC.

This clonotype was observed a few times. The J gene is TRBJ1-5, the V gene TRBV12-3 or TRBV12-4; 7 bases are a match to TRBD1. The CDR3 has 15 residues. The J segment lost 3 bases and the V segment lost 0 bases, leaving 2 bases of the junction unmatched. CDR3 protein: CASSLARGPNQPQHF. The CDR3 region has the DNA TGTGCCAGCAGTTTAGCAAGGGGGCCCAATCAGCCCCAGCATTTT.

The chain employs TRBV5-1 and TRBJ2-2; D possibly uses TRBD1 or TRBD2 (5 bases each). This CDR3 comprises 19 residues. V lost 4 bases and J lost 0, with 22 bases in between. Looked up from germline, CDR1 is SGHRS and CDR2 is YFSETQ. The CDR3 spells CASSLQTEGRFSNTGELFF. CDR3 in DNA: TGCGCCAGCAGCCTACAGACAGAGGGGCGGTTTTCGAACACCGGGGAGCTGTTTTTT.

In this sample, this clonotype turned up a few times. The genes are TRBV6-2 or TRBV6-3 and TRBJ1-5; 9 nucleotides agree with TRBD1. This CDR3 has 19 amino acids. The V and J ends lost 2 bases and 5 bases, in that order; junction bases with no gene match: 16. Germline assignment: CDR1 MNHEY and CDR2 SVGEGT. For the CDR3, the DNA is TGTGCCAGCAGTTACGGCCACCCCGCCTCCGGGACAGGGCATCAGCCCCAGCATTTT. Amino acids: CASSYGHPASGTGHQPQHF.

This clonotype was seen only a few times. The rearrangement uses TRBV12-3 or TRBV12-4 and TRBJ2-3, with D perhaps matching TRBD2 (6 bases). V dropped 6 bases and J dropped 9 bases, with 16 bases sitting between them. This CDR3 contains 13 residues. CDR3 in amino acids: CASSLHPRGTQYF. CDR3 nucleotides: TGTGCCAGCAGCTTACACCCCCGGGGGACGCAGTATTTT.

This clonotype was seen more than once but under ten times. This chain joins TRBV7-2 and TRBJ1-2, with unresolved D. Germline V gives CDR1 SGHTA, CDR2 FQGNSA. The CDR3 has 13 residues. Deletions cut 3 bases from V and 4 bases from J, with 9 bases between. The CDR3 region has the DNA TGTGCCAGCAGCTTTGCTCAGGCCTATGGCTACACCTTC. Amino acids: CASSFAQAYGYTF.

The V call is TRBV12-3 or TRBV12-4, the J call TRBJ2-5; D might be TRBD1 (6 bases). V lost 7 bases, J lost 7 bases, and 22 bases lay in between. This CDR3 comprises 15 residues. This CDR3 is CASTYTGTVQGTQYF. The CDR3 DNA is TGTGCCAGCACCTACACCGGGACCGTACAGGGGACCCAGTACTTC.

V is TRBV9 and J is TRBJ2-7; a weak D match, TRBD2 (6 bases). From germline, CDR1 is SGDLS and CDR2 YYNGEE. This CDR3 region has 15 residues. Trimming pared 4 bases from V and 1 base from J, leaving 15 bases between. CDR3 DNA: TGTGCCAGCAGCCCCCTTGGGAGGACTTCCTACGAGCAGTACTTC. Its protein is CASSPLGRTSYEQYF. Together with reference TRBV9 and TRBJ2-7, the CDR3 gives the full variable domain: DSGVTQTPKHLITATGQRVTLRCSPRSGDLSVYWYQQSLDQGLQFLIQYYNGEERAKGNILERFSAQQFPDLHSELNLSSLELGDSALYFCASSPLGRTSYEQYFGPGTRLTVT.

This clonotype was counted a few times. The rearrangement uses TRBV7-4 and TRBJ1-1; D ambiguous. Germline loops: CDR1 SGHVT, CDR2 SQSDAQ. The ends were cut back, 1 base at V and 0 bases at J, with 12 bases in the middle. The CDR3 consists of 16 residues. The DNA of the CDR3 is TGTGCCAGCAGCTTAGTTTTCCCGTGCATGAACACTGAAGCTTTCTTT. Amino acid sequence: CASSLVFPCMNTEAFF.